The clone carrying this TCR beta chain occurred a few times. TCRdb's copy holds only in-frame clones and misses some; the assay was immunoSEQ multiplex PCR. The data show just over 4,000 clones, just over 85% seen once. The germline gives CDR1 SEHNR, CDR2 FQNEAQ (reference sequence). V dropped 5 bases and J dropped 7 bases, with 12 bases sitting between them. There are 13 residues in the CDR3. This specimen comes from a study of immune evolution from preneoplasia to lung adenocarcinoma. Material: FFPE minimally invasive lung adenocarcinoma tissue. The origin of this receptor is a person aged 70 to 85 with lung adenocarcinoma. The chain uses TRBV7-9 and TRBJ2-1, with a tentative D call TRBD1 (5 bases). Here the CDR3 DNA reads TGTGCCAGCAGCACAGAGCAGGGAAATGAGCAGTTCTTC. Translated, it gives CASSTEQGNEQFF. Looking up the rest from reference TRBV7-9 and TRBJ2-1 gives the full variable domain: DTGVSQNPRHKITKRGQNVTFRCDPISEHNRLYWYRQTLGQGPEFLTYFQNEAQLEKSRLLSDRFSAERPKGSFSTLEIQRTEQGDSAMYLCASSTEQGNEQFFGPGTRLTVL.